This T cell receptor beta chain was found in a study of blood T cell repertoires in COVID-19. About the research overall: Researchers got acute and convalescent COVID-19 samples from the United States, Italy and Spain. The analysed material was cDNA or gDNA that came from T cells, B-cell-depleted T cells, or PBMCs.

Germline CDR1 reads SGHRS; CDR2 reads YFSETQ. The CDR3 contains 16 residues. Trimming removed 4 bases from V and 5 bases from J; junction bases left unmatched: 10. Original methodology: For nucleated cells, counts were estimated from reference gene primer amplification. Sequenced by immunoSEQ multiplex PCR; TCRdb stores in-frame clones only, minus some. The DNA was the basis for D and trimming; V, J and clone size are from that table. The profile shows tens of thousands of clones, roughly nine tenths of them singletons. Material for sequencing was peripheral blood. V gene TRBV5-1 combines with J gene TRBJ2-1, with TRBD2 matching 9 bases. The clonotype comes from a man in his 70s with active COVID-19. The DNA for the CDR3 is TGCGCCAGCAGCCCCTTCTCGGGCGGGGGGGACAATGAGCAGTTCTTC. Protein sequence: CASSPFSGGGDNEQFF.